This T cell receptor beta chain came from a study of T-cell memory formation after mild COVID-19. In the study overall: The study found TCR clusters largely donor specific.

Comment on this clonotype: Its specificity is unknown.

The germline V gene has CDR1 SNHLY and CDR2 FYNNEI. The V gene end was trimmed by 4 bases and the J gene end by 5 bases; junction bases not matched to a gene: 9. The CDR3 totals 16 residues. Constant-segment primers and 5'RACE yielded cDNA libraries for TCR alpha and TCR beta, each carrying sample barcodes and UMIs. In TCRdb, the 5' RACE reads were re-called with MiXCR into one record per CDR3 protein. Among 110,000 to 150,000 distinct CDR3 sequences listed, around 15% were seen once. The study's findings and limits: Unconfirmed was the SARS-CoV-2 specificity of second-wave clones that peaked on day 37. Cross-reactive memory seemingly joined, as some responding clones were found in pre-infection memory.

The specimen was PBMCs or a T cell subset sorted from them (not recorded which). The chain carries TRBV2 and TRBJ2-7; 12 nucleotides match TRBD1. The source of this sequence is an adult woman who had mild COVID-19 (a few samples of this study predate the infection). Cell type and time point are not known. CDR3 in amino acids: CASSVLGQGAVDEQYF. The CDR3 DNA sequence: TGTGCCAGCAGTGTACTGGGACAGGGGGCGGTAGACGAGCAGTACTTC.